Sequencing of this T cell receptor (beta chain) was carried out in a study of early T cells in non-severe SARS-CoV-2 infection. Study-level background: Sequencing of bulk RNA from unsorted whole blood was done, without chain pairing. Study observations and caveats: Using VDJdb, the matching emphasized anti-spike CD8 responses while missing private and CD4 specificities.

Individual cDNA molecules were tagged with unique molecular identifiers. In TCRdb, the 5' RACE reads were re-called with MiXCR into one record per CDR3 protein. Among tens of thousands of distinct CDR3 sequences listed, over 10% were seen once. This clonotype was picked up a small number of times. Its antigen is unidentified. Source: whole blood, taken at baseline. The TCR originated in an adult who was a healthcare worker with PCR-confirmed SARS-CoV-2 infection or an uninfected control (not recorded which).

CDR3 nucleotides: TGTGCCAGCAGCTTAGTTCAGACTAGCGGGGACCTTCTTCCTGGAGAGCAGTACTTC. Amino acid sequence: CASSLVQTSGDLLPGEQYF. The chain employs TRBV11-2 and TRBJ2-7; TRBD2 agrees at 11 bases. V gave up 1 base and J gave up 7 bases; unmatched junction bases: 18. In germline, CDR1 is SGHAT, CDR2 FQNNGV. This CDR3 is 19 amino acids long.